The present T cell receptor beta chain was sequenced within a study of shared clonotypes between healthy human individuals. Study-wide results and caveats: When compared with the clonotypes that were shared by all four sorted-subset donors, the non-shared clonotypes turned out to have lower generation probabilities.

The germline gives CDR1 LGHNA, CDR2 YSLEER. This CDR3 has 21 amino acids. V trimming: 1 base; J trimming: 6 bases; junction bases outside the gene matches: 22. Selected positively for CCR7 and CD45RO-negative, naive CD8 cells excluded terminally differentiated effector memory CD45RA+ cells. On this clone itself: Its specificity is not known.

Only in-frame clones appear in the TCRdb table, and some are missing; sequencing was by immunoSEQ multiplex PCR. The top ten hold around 1.1% of the sample, which has just over 2,000,000 clones, about 95% seen once. The V call is TRBV4-3, the J call TRBJ2-1, with 9 bases that match TRBD2. Sequencing was done on a sample of naive CD8+ T cells sorted from blood. This TCR was recovered from a man aged 18 to 30 in good health. The CDR3 region has the DNA TGCGCCAGCAGCCAAGCAGATCTGGATTACCGCCTAGCGGGGACCTTCAATGAGCAGTTCTTC. Protein: CASSQADLDYRLAGTFNEQFF.